This T cell receptor (beta chain) was profiled in a study of T cell responses to AZD1222 COVID-19 vaccine. Method: immunoSEQ multiplex PCR; TCRdb's copy keeps in-frame clones and lacks some. The sample has around 120,000 clones; more than 70% are singletons. V was shortened by 6 bases and J by 1 base, with 8 bases between the two germline ends. The CDR3 runs to 13 residues. Germline lookup yields CDR1 MRHNA and CDR2 SNTAGT. The clonotype comes from an adult in good health. The sample was peripheral blood, taken on day 0 of AZD1222 vaccination. J is TRBJ2-3 and V is TRBV6-4; no clear D gene. The CDR3 here is CASRDPGTDTQYF. CDR3 in DNA: TGTGCCAGCAGGGACCCGGGCACAGATACGCAGTATTTT.